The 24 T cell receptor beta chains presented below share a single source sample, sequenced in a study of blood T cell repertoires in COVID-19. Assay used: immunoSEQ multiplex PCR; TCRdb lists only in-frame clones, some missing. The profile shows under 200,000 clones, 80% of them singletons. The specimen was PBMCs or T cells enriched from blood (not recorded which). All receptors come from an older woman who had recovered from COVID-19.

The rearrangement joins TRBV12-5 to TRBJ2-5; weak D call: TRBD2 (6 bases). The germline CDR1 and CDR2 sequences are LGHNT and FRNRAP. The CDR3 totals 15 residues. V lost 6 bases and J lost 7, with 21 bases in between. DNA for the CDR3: TGTGCTAGTGGCGACCCCTTGCCGGGGGACGGGACCCAGTACTTC. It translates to CASGDPLPGDGTQYF.

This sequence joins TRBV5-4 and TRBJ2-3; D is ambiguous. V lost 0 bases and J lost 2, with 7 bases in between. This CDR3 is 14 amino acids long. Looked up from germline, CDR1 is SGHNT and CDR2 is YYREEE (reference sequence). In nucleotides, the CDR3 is TGTGCCAGCAGCTTGGTGCAGAACACAGATACGCAGTATTTT. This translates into CASSLVQNTDTQYF.

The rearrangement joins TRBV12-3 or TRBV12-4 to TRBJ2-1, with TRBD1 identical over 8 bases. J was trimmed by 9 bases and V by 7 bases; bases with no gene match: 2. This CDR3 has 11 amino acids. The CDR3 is CASIQGVEQFF. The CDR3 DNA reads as TGTGCCAGCATACAGGGGGTTGAGCAGTTCTTC.

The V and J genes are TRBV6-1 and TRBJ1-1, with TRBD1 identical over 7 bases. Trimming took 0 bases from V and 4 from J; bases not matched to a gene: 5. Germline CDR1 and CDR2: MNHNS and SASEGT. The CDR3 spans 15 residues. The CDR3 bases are TGTGCCAGCAGTGAAGCGCGTTACAGGGGCACTGAAGCTTTCTTT. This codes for CASSEARYRGTEAFF.

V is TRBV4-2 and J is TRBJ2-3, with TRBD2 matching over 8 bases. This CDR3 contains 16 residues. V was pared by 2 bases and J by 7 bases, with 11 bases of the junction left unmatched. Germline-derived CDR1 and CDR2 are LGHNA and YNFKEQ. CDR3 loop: CASSQNRGGSQNTQYF. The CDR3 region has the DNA TGTGCCAGCAGCCAAAACCGGGGGGGCTCACAGAATACGCAGTATTTT.

Here the CDR3 DNA reads TGCGCCAGCAGCCCCCGACAGGGATCCGACACTGAAGCTTTCTTT. Encoded protein: CASSPRQGSDTEAFF. J is TRBJ1-1 and V is TRBV5-1; 7 bases map to TRBD1. Germline loops: CDR1 SGHRS, CDR2 YFSETQ. This CDR3 is 15 amino acids long. The J segment lost 3 bases and the V segment lost 4 bases, leaving 9 bases of the junction unmatched.

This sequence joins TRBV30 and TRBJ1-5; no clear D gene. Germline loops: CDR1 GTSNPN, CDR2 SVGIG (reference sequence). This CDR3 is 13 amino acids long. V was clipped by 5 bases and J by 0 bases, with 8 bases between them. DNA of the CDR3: TGTGCCTGGGCCCGGTCTAGCAATCAGCCCCAGCATTTT. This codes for CAWARSSNQPQHF.

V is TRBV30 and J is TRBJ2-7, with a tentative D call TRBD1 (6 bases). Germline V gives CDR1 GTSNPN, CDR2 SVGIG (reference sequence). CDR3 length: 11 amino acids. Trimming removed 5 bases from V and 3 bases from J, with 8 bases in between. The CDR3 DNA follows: TGTGCCTGGGCGGACAGCTACGAGCAGTACTTC. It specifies CAWADSYEQYF.

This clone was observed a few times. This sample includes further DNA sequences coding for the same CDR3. In DNA, the CDR3 is TGTGCCAGCAGGCCGACAGGCGGGGATACGCAGTATTTT. Protein sequence: CASRPTGGDTQYF. This chain links TRBV2 with TRBJ2-3; possibly TRBD1 for D (6 bases). This CDR3 contains 13 residues. V lost 6 bases and J 6 bases, leaving 13 bases between the germline ends. CDR1 and CDR2 (germline): SNHLY, FYNNEI.

CDR3 sequence: CSVRDSTYGYTF. The CDR3 DNA follows: TGCAGCGTGAGGGACAGCACCTATGGCTACACCTTC. The rearrangement joins TRBV29-1 to TRBJ1-2, with TRBD1 matching over 7 bases. Trimming at V came to 6 bases and at J to 4 bases, leaving 5 bases not matched to a gene. The CDR3 runs 12 residues. CDR1 is SQVTM, CDR2 ANQGSEA, per germline.

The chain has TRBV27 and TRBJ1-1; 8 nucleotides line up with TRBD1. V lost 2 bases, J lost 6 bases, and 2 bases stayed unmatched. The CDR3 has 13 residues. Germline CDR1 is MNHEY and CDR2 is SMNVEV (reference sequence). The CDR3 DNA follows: TGTGCCAGCAGTTTAGGACAGGGCGCTGAAGCTTTCTTT. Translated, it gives CASSLGQGAEAFF.

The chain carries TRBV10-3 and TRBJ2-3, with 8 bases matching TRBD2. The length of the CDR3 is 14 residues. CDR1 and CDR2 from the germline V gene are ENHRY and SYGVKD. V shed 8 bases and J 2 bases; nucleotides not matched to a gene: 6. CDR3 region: CAIREGGNTDTQYF. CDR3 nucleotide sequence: TGTGCCATCCGGGAGGGGGGCAACACAGATACGCAGTATTTT.

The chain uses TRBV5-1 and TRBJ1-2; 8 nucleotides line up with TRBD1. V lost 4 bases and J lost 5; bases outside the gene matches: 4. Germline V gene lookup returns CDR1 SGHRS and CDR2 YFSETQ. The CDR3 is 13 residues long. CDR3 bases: TGCGCCAGCAGCCCCCGACAGGGGTATGGCTACACCTTC. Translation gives CASSPRQGYGYTF.

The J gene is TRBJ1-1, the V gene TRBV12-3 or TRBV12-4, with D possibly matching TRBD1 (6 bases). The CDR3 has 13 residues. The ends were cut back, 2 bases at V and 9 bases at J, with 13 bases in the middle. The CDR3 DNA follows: TGTGCCAGCAGTTTAACGGACAGTCAGAAAGCTTTCTTT. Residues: CASSLTDSQKAFF.

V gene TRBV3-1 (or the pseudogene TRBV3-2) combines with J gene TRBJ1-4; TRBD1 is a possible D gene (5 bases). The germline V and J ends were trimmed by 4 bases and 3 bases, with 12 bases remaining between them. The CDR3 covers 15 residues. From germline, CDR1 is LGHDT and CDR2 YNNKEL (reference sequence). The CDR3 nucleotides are TGTGCCAGCAGCCTTCTGGAGGGGTCTAATGAAAAACTGTTTTTT. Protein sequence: CASSLLEGSNEKLFF.

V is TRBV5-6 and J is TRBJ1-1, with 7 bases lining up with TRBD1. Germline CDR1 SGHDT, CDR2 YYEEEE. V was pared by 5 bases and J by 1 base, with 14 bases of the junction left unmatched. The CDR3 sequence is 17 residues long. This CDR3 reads CASSLRGRYGSNTEAFF. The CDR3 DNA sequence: TGTGCCAGCAGTCTTAGGGGGCGATATGGGTCGAACACTGAAGCTTTCTTT.

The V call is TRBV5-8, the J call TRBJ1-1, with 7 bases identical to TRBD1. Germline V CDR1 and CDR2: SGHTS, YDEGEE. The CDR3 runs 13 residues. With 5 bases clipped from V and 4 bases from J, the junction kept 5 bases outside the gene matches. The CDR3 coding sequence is TGTGCCAGCAGAGCCGGGACAGCCACTGAAGCTTTCTTT. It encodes CASRAGTATEAFF.

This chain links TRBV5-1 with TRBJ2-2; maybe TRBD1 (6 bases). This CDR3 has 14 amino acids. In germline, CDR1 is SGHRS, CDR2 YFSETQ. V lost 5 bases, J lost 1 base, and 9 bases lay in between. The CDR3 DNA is TGCGCCAGCAGGTCGGGACAGAACACCGGGGAGCTGTTTTTT. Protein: CASRSGQNTGELFF.

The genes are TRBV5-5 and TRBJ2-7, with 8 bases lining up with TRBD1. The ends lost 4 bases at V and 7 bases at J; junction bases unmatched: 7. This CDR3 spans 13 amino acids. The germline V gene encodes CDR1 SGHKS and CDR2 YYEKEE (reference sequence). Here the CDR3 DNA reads TGTGCCAGCAGCCGACAGGGGCGTTATGAGCAGTACTTC. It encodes CASSRQGRYEQYF.

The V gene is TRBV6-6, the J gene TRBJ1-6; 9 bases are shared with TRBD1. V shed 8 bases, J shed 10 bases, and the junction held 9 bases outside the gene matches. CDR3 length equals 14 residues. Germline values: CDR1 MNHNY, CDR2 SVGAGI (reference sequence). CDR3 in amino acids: CASGSGTGISPLHF. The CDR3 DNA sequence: TGTGCCAGCGGATCCGGGACAGGGATATCACCCCTCCACTTT.

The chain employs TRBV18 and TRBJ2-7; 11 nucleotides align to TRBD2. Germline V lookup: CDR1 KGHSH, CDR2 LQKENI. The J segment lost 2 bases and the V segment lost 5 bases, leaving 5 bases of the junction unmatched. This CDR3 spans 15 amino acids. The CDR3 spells CASSAGTSGAYEQYF. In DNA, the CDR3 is TGTGCCAGCTCAGCGGGGACTAGCGGCGCCTACGAGCAGTACTTC.

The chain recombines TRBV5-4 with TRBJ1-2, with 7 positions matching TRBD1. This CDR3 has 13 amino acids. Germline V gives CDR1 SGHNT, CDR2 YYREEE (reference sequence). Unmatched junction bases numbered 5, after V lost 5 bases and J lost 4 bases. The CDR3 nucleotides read TGTGCCAGCAGGCGGACAGGCCCCTATGGCTACACCTTC. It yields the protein CASRRTGPYGYTF.

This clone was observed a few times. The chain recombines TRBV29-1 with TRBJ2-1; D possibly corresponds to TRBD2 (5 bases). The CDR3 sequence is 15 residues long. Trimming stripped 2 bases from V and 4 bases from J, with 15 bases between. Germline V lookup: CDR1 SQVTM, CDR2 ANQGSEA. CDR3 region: CSVEWNEGSYNEQFF. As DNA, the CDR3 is TGCAGCGTTGAATGGAACGAAGGGAGTTACAATGAGCAGTTCTTC.

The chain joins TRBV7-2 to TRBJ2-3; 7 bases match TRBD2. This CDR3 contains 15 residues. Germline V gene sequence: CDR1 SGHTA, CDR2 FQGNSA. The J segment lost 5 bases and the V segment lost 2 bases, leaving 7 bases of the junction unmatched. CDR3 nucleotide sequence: TGTGCCAGCAGCTTACTCGGGACTAAAATAGATACGCAGTATTTT. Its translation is CASSLLGTKIDTQYF.